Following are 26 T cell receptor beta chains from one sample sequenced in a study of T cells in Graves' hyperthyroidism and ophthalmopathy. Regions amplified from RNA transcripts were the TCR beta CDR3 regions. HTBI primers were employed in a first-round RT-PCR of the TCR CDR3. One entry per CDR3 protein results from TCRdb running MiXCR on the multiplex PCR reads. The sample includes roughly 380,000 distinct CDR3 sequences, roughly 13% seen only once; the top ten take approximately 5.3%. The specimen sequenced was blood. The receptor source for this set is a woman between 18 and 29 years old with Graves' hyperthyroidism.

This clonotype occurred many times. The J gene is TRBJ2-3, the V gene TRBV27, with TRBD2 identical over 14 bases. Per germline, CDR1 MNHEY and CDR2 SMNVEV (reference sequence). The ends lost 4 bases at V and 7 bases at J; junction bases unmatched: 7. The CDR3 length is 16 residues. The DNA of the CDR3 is TGTGCCAGCAGTTCTGGGACTAGCGGGAGTATAAATACGCAGTATTTT. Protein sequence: CASSSGTSGSINTQYF.

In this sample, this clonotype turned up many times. The CDR3 loop reads CASSRSGTGTYEQYF. The CDR3 region has the DNA TGTGCCAGCAGCCGTTCCGGGACAGGGACCTACGAGCAGTACTTC. The chain combines TRBV12-3 or TRBV12-4 with TRBJ2-7, with TRBD1 matching over 9 bases. Germline trimming cut 6 bases from V and 2 bases from J; bases unmatched to any gene: 8. There are 15 residues in the CDR3.

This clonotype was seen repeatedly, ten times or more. The CDR3 protein is CASGLYDRGHEQYF. As DNA, the CDR3 is TGTGCCAGCGGCCTCTACGACAGGGGCCACGAGCAGTACTTC. The chain combines TRBV7-9 with TRBJ2-7; TRBD1 matches at 8 bases. Trimming removed 8 bases from V and 5 bases from J; junction bases left unmatched: 11. Germline CDR1 reads SEHNR; CDR2 reads FQNEAQ (reference sequence). The CDR3 loop spans 14 amino acids.

The DNA of the CDR3 is TGCGCCAGCAGCCCCGAGGGTGGATCGAGCAATCAGCCCCAGCATTTT. The encoded protein is CASSPEGGSSNQPQHF. The V gene is TRBV4-1, the J gene TRBJ1-5; D is ambiguous. This CDR3 spans 16 amino acids. Germline V gene data show CDR1 as MGHRA and CDR2 as YSYEKL. The V gene lost 4 bases and the J gene lost 1 base, with 14 bases spanning the gap.

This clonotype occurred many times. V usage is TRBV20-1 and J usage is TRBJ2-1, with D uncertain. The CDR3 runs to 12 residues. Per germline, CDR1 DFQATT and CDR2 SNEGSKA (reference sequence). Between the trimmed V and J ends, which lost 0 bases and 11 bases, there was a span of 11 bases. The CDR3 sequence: CSARDQQWKQFF. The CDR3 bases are TGCAGTGCTAGAGATCAACAATGGAAGCAGTTCTTC.

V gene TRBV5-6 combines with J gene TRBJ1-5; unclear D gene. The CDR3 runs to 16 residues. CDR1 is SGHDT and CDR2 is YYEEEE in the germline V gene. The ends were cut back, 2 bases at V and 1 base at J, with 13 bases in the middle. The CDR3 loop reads CASSFGPLGSNQPQHF. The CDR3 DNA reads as TGTGCCAGCAGCTTCGGGCCTCTGGGGAGCAATCAGCCCCAGCATTTT. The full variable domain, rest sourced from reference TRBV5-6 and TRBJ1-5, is DAGVTQSPTHLIKTRGQQVTLRCSPKSGHDTVSWYQQALGQGPQFIFQYYEEEERQRGNFPDRFSGHQFPNYSSELNVNALLLGDSALYLCASSFGPLGSNQPQHFGDGTRLSIL.

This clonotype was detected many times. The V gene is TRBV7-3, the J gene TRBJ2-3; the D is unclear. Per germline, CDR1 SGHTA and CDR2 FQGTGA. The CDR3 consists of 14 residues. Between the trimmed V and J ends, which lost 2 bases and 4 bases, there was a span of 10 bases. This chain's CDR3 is CASSLQGDSDTQYF. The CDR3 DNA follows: TGTGCCAGCAGCTTACAAGGAGATTCAGATACGCAGTATTTT.

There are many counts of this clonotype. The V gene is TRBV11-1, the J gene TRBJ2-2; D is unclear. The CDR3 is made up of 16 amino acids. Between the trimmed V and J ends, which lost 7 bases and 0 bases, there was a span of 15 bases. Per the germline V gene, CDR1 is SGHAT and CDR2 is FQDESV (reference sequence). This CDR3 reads CASNQRRNANTGELFF. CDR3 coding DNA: TGTGCCAGCAATCAGAGGCGGAACGCGAACACCGGGGAGCTGTTTTTT.

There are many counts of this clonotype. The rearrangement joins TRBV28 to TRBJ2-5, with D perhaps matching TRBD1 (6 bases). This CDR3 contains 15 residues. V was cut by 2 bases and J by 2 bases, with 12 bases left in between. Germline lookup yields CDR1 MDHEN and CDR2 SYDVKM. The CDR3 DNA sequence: TGTGCCAGCAGTTTAACAGGGATGGGTCAAGAGACCCAGTACTTC. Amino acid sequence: CASSLTGMGQETQYF.

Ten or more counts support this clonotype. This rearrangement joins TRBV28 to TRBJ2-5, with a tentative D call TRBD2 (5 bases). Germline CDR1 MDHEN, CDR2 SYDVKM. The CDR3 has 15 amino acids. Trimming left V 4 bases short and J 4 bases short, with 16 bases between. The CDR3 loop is CASSSAPGLGETQYF. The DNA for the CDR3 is TGTGCCAGCAGTTCCGCGCCGGGATTAGGAGAGACCCAGTACTTC. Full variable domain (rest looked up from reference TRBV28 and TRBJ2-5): DVKVTQSSRYLVKRTGEKVFLECVQDMDHENMFWYRQDPGLGLRLIYFSYDVKMKEKGDIPEGYSVSREKKERFSLILESASTNQTSMYLCASSSAPGLGETQYFGPGTRLLVL.

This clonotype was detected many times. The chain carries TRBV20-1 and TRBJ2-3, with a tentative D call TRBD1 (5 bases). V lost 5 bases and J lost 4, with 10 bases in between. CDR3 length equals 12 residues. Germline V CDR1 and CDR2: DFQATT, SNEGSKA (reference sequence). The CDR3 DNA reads TGCAGTGCTGAAATAGGGGCAGATACGCAGTATTTT. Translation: CSAEIGADTQYF.

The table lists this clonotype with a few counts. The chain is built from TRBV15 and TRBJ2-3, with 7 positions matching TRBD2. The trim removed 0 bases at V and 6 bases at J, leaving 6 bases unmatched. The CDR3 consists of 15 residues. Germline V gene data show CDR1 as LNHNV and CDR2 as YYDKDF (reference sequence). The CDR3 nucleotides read TGTGCCACCAGCAGAGATTGGGCTAGCGGCGATACGCAGTATTTT. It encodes CATSRDWASGDTQYF. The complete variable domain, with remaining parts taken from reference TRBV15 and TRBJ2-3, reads DAMVIQNPRYQVTQFGKPVTLSCSQTLNHNVMYWYQQKSSQAPKLLFHYYDKDFNNEADTPDNFQSRRPNTSFCFLDIRSPGLGDTAMYLCATSRDWASGDTQYFGPGTRLTVL.

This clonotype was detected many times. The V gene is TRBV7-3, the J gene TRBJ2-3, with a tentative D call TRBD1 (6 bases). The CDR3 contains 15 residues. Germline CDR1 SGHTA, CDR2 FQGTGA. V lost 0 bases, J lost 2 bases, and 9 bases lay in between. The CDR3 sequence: CASSLTRDNTDTQYF. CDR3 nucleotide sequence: TGTGCCAGCAGCTTAACCCGGGACAACACAGATACGCAGTATTTT.

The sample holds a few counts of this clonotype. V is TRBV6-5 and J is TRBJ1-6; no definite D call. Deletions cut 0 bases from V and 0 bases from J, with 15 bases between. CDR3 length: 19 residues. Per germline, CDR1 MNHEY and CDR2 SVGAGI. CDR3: CASSYSIPHGSSYNSPLHF. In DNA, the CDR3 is TGTGCCAGCAGTTACTCGATCCCCCACGGGAGCTCCTATAATTCACCCCTCCACTTT.

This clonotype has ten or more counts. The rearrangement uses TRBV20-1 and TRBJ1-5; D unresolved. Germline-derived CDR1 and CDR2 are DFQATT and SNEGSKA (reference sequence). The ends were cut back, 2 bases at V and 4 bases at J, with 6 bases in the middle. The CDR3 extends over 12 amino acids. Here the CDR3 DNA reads TGCAGTGCTAGACCATCGAATCAGCCCCAGCATTTT. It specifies CSARPSNQPQHF.

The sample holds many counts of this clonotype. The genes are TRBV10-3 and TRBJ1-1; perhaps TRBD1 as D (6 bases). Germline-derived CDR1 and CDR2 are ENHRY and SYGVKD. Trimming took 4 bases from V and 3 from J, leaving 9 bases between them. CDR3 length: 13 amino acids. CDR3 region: CAISAGEDTEAFF. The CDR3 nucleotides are TGTGCCATCAGTGCAGGGGAGGACACTGAAGCTTTCTTT.

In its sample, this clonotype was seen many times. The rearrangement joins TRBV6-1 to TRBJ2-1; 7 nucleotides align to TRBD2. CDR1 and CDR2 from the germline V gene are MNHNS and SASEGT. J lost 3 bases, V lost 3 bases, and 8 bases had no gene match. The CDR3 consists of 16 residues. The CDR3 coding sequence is TGTGCCAGCAGTGACAGGTGGGGCGGGAGCTACAATGAGCAGTTCTTC. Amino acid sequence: CASSDRWGGSYNEQFF.

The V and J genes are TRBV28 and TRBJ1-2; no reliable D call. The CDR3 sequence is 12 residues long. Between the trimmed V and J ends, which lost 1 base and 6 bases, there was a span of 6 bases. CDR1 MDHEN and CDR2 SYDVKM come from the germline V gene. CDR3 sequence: CASSLYPDGYTF. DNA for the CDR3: TGTGCCAGCAGTTTATATCCAGATGGCTACACCTTC.

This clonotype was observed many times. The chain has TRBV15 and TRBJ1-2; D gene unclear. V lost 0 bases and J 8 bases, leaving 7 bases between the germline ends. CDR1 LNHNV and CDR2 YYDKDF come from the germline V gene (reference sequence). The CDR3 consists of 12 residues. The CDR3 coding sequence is TGTGCCACCAGCAGAGATAAGAGAGGCTACACCTTC. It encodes CATSRDKRGYTF.

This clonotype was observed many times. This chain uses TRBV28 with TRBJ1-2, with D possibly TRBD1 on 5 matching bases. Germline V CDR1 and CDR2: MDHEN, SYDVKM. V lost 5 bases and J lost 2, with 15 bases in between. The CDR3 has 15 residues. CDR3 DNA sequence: TGTGCCAGCAGTCCCCCGCTGGGACCAAACTATGGCTACACCTTC. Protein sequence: CASSPPLGPNYGYTF.

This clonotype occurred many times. CDR3 in amino acids: CSGGQGGRYEQYF. In DNA form, the CDR3 reads TGCAGCGGGGGCCAGGGAGGGAGGTACGAGCAGTACTTC. V usage is TRBV29-1 and J usage is TRBJ2-7; TRBD2 aligns across 7 bases. CDR1 SQVTM and CDR2 ANQGSEA come from the germline V gene. CDR3 length: 13 amino acids. After removal of 7 bases from V and 4 bases from J, the junction contained 10 bases not matched to a gene.

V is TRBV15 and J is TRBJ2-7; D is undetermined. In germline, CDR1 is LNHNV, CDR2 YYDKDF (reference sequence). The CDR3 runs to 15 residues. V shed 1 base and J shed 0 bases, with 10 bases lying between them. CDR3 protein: CATSRGAESSYEQYF. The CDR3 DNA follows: TGTGCCACCAGCAGAGGGGCCGAGAGCTCCTACGAGCAGTACTTC.

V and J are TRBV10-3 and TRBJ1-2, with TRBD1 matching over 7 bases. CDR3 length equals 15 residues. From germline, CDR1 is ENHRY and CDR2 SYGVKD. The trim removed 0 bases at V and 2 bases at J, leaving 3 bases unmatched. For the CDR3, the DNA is TGTGCCATCAGTGAGTCAGGGGGCGCGAACTATGGCTACACCTTC. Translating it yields CAISESGGANYGYTF.

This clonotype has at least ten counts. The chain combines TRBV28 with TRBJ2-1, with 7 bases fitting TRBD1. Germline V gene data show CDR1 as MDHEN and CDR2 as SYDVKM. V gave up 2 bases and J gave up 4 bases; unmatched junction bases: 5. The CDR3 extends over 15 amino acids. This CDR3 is CASSLNRGPYNEQFF. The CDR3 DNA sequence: TGTGCCAGCAGTTTAAACAGGGGCCCTTACAATGAGCAGTTCTTC.

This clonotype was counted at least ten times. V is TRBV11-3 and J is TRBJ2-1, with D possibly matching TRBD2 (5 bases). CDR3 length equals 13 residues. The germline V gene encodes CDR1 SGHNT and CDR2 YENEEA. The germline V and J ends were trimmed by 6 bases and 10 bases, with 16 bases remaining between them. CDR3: CASSQGLSREQFF. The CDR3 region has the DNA TGTGCCAGCAGTCAAGGACTCTCGAGGGAGCAGTTCTTC.

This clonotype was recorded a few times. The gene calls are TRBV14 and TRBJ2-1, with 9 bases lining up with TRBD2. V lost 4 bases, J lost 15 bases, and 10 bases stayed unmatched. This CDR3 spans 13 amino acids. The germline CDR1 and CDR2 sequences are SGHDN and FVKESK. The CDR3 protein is CASSRGRSGSTFF. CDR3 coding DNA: TGTGCCAGCAGCCGAGGACGTAGCGGGAGCACGTTCTTC. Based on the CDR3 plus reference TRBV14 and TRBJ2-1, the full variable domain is EAGVTQFPSHSVIEKGQTVTLRCDPISGHDNLYWYRRVMGKEIKFLLHFVKESKQDESGMPNNRFLAERTGGTYSTLKVQPAELEDSGVYFCASSRGRSGSTFFGPGTRLTVL.